The 13 T cell receptor beta chains given below trace back to one sample, sequenced in a study of T cells after yellow fever vaccination. TCRdb reprocessed the 5' RACE reads with MiXCR, giving one entry per CDR3 protein. The sample has roughly 250,000 distinct CDR3 sequences, over 10% seen once. The specimen was CD4+ T cells sorted from PBMCs, collected 45 days after the yellow fever booster vaccination. Receptor source: a man younger than 40 who received the YFV17D yellow fever vaccine.

The chain uses TRBV3-1 and TRBJ2-3, with a possible D match to TRBD1 (7 bases). Germline CDR1 is LGHDT and CDR2 is YNNKEL (reference sequence). The ends were cut back, 0 bases at V and 2 bases at J, with 12 bases in the middle. The CDR3 has 16 amino acids. CDR3 loop: CASSQERGQLTDTQYF. The CDR3 region has the DNA TGTGCCAGCAGCCAAGAGCGGGGACAGCTCACAGATACGCAGTATTTT.

This clonotype has just a few counts. This chain connects TRBV4-2 to TRBJ2-3; D might be TRBD1 (5 bases). The CDR3 runs to 16 residues. V was pared by 6 bases and J by 4 bases, with 20 bases between. The germline V gene encodes CDR1 LGHNA and CDR2 YNFKEQ. The CDR3 loop reads CASRVITGQGADTQYF. The CDR3 nucleotides read TGTGCCAGCAGGGTAATCACAGGCCAGGGCGCAGATACGCAGTATTTT.

This clonotype was found a few times. CDR3 region: CASRFSGKGQAETQYF. The CDR3 nucleotides are TGTGCCAGCAGATTCTCCGGAAAAGGACAAGCGGAGACCCAGTACTTC. The gene calls are TRBV5-5 and TRBJ2-5, with D perhaps matching TRBD1 (5 bases). CDR1 is SGHKS, CDR2 YYEKEE, per germline (reference sequence). V lost 5 bases and J 5 bases, leaving 22 bases between the germline ends. The CDR3 length is 16 residues. The full variable domain, completed using reference TRBV5-5 and TRBJ2-5, is DAGVTQSPTHLIKTRGQQVTLRCSPISGHKSVSWYQQVLGQGPQFIFQYYEKEERGRGNFPDRFSARQFPNYSSELNVNALLLGDSALYLCASRFSGKGQAETQYFGPGTRLLVL.

The gene calls are TRBV5-1 and TRBJ1-4, with D hard to call. V shed 0 bases and J shed 7 bases, with 10 bases lying between them. This CDR3 is 14 amino acids long. Looked up from germline, CDR1 is SGHRS and CDR2 is YFSETQ. CDR3 sequence (DNA): TGCGCCAGCAGCTTGGAAAGGCCTTTTGAAAAACTGTTTTTT. This codes for CASSLERPFEKLFF. Full variable domain (missing parts from reference TRBV5-1 and TRBJ1-4): KAGVTQTPRYLIKTRGQQVTLSCSPISGHRSVSWYQQTPGQGLQFLFEYFSETQRNKGNFPGRFSGRQFSNSRSEMNVSTLELGDSALYLCASSLERPFEKLFFGSGTQLSVL.

The chain employs TRBV9 and TRBJ2-7, with 10 bases lining up with TRBD1. V shed 3 bases, J shed 4 bases, and the junction held 7 bases outside the gene matches. This CDR3 spans 15 amino acids. The V gene's germline CDR1 is SGDLS and CDR2 YYNGEE. CDR3 in amino acids: CASSGGQGGLYEQYF. CDR3 coding DNA: TGTGCCAGCAGCGGCGGACAGGGGGGCCTTTACGAGCAGTACTTC.

As to this clonotype: An end of the junction does not agree with germline; a read error may underlie this. J is TRBJ2-3 and V is TRBV6-1; 8 bases map to TRBD1. CDR3 size: 15 residues. The germline CDR1 and CDR2 sequences are MNHNS and SASEGT. The CDR3 nucleotides are TGTGCCAGCAGAGAAGGGACAGGTCGGCCAGATACGCAGTATTTT. It is translated as CASREGTGRPDTQYF.

This clonotype showed up just a few times. This sequence joins TRBV30 and TRBJ2-7; possibly TRBD2 for D (5 bases). The CDR3 runs 14 residues. Germline V CDR1 and CDR2: GTSNPN, SVGIG (reference sequence). V gave up 4 bases and J gave up 2 bases, with 15 bases separating them. DNA of the CDR3: TGTGCCTGGACCACCGGGGTAGGGACCTACGAGCAGTACTTC. Translating gives CAWTTGVGTYEQYF.

This clonotype was seen a few times. This chain links TRBV10-3 with TRBJ2-7, with 8 bases aligning to TRBD1. Germline values: CDR1 ENHRY, CDR2 SYGVKD. CDR3 length: 12 residues. V shed 5 bases and J 5 bases; nucleotides not matched to a gene: 2. CDR3 coding DNA: TGTGCCATCAGTACAGGGGGTAACGAGCAGTACTTC. Translating it yields CAISTGGNEQYF.

This clonotype was detected ten times or more. V gene TRBV12-3 or TRBV12-4 combines with J gene TRBJ2-7, with 8 bases that match TRBD1. This CDR3 has 16 residues. The V and J ends lost 6 bases and 2 bases, in that order; junction bases with no gene match: 12. As DNA, the CDR3 is TGTGCCAGCAGCCCAGACACCGGGACAGGAACCTACGAGCAGTACTTC. As protein: CASSPDTGTGTYEQYF.

V is TRBV24-1 and J is TRBJ2-4, with TRBD2 matching 8 bases. The CDR3 totals 14 residues. Trimming took 5 bases from V and 7 from J; bases not matched to a gene: 6. Germline V gives CDR1 KGHDR, CDR2 SFDVKD. CDR3 protein: CATSAGGSVNIQYF. CDR3 nucleotide sequence: TGTGCCACCAGTGCGGGGGGGTCGGTGAACATTCAGTACTTC.

This clonotype has more than one count but fewer than ten. The chain links TRBV12-3 or TRBV12-4 to TRBJ1-5, with 8 bases identical to TRBD1. The trim removed 5 bases at V and 4 bases at J, leaving 13 bases unmatched. The CDR3 is 17 amino acids. CDR3 in amino acids: CASSPSGRRGPNQPQHF. The CDR3 region has the DNA TGTGCCAGCAGTCCCAGCGGGCGCAGGGGGCCTAATCAGCCCCAGCATTTT.

This clonotype turned up a few times. The chain links TRBV5-1 to TRBJ2-3; D is unclear. The CDR3 has 16 amino acids. V was shortened by 5 bases and J by 4 bases, with 20 bases between the two germline ends. Germline V gene sequence: CDR1 SGHRS, CDR2 YFSETQ. CDR3 coding DNA: TGCGCCAGCAGTCCTTACGGTGGGCAAGAAGCAGATACGCAGTATTTT. It specifies CASSPYGGQEADTQYF.

Only a few counts were recorded for this clonotype. This sequence joins TRBV9 and TRBJ2-7; D ambiguous. Germline lookup yields CDR1 SGDLS and CDR2 YYNGEE. Trimming cost V 4 bases and J 4 bases, with 15 bases left between them. CDR3 size: 14 residues. The CDR3 DNA is TGTGCCAGCAGCCCGACACCAATCCTTTACGAGCAGTACTTC. Its translation: CASSPTPILYEQYF.